This T cell receptor (beta chain) is from a study of shared clonotypes between healthy human individuals. Study context: Each donor's CD4 naive and CD4 memory cells filled three plates apiece, CD8 naive two, and CD8 memory one.

This CDR3 is 14 amino acids long. Germline V gene lookup returns CDR1 SNHLY and CDR2 FYNNEI. V was cut by 7 bases and J by 4 bases, with 14 bases left in between. In the CD4+ fraction, cells were divided into CD45RA+ naive and CD45RA-negative memory subsets. An even split of each subset's genomic DNA across several immunoSEQ plates was performed. Produced via immunoSEQ multiplex PCR; TCRdb's table is partial and in-frame only. The sample has under 300,000 clones, 65% seen once. This clone was counted once. The source is a man aged 25 to 45 in good health. What was sequenced was memory CD4+ T cells sorted from blood. Subset: CD45RA-negative fraction. The chain links TRBV2 to TRBJ1-5; D is possibly TRBD1 (5 bases). The CDR3 here is CASKERPGNQPQHF. The DNA of the CDR3 is TGTGCCAGCAAGGAGAGGCCAGGGAATCAGCCCCAGCATTTT.